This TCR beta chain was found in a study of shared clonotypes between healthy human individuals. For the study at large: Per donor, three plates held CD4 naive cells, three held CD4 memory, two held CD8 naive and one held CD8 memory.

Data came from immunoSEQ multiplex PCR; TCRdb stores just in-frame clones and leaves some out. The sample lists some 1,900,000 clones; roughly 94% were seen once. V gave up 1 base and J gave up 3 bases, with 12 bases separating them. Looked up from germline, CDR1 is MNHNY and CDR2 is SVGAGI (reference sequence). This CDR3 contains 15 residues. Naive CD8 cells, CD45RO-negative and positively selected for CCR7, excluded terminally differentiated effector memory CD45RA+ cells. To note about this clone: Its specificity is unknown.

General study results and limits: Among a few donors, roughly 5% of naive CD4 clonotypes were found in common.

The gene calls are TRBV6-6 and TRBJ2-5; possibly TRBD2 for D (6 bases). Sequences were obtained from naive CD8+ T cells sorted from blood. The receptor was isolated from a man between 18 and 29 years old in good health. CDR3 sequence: CASSYFNGREETQYF. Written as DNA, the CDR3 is TGTGCCAGCAGTTACTTTAACGGGAGAGAAGAGACCCAGTACTTC.